The 6 T cell receptor beta chains listed next were all sequenced from one sample in a study of blood T cells in healthy people across ages. A second 7 to 11 cycle PCR used barcoded and J-beta primers. TCRdb ran MiXCR on the 5' RACE reads and lists one entry per CDR3 protein. Among around 1.5 million distinct CDR3 sequences listed, about 31% were seen once. The sequencing input was blood. These receptors came from a woman aged 25 to 39 in good health.

The chain uses TRBV7-8 and TRBJ2-1; D is unclear. CDR3 length equals 13 residues. V was cut by 2 bases and J by 4 bases, with 6 bases left in between. Germline V gene data show CDR1 as SGHVS and CDR2 as FQNEAQ. The CDR3 DNA reads as TGTGCCAGCAGCTTAATGAAGTACAATGAGCAGTTCTTC. Encoded protein: CASSLMKYNEQFF.

This clonotype came up a few times. The chain combines TRBV7-9 with TRBJ1-2, with D unresolved. The germline V gene encodes CDR1 SEHNR and CDR2 FQNEAQ (reference sequence). Trimming left V 4 bases short and J 6 bases short, with 18 bases between. The CDR3 runs to 15 residues. For the CDR3, the DNA is TGTGCCAGCAGCTCTACCTCCGACAAGGAGGATGGCTACACCTTC. The encoded protein is CASSSTSDKEDGYTF.

This clonotype was seen a single time. The chain employs TRBV20-1 and TRBJ1-1; 7 positions match TRBD1. The ends lost 3 bases at V and 3 bases at J; junction bases unmatched: 13. This CDR3 region has 16 residues. The germline CDR1 and CDR2 sequences are DFQATT and SNEGSKA (reference sequence). The CDR3 region is CSASPQEGASDTEAFF. DNA for the CDR3: TGCAGTGCTAGTCCCCAGGAGGGGGCGTCAGACACTGAAGCTTTCTTT.

The chain uses TRBV6-5 and TRBJ1-1; D is uncertain. The CDR3 is made up of 13 amino acids. V was cut by 2 bases and J by 6 bases, with 10 bases left in between. Germline V gives CDR1 MNHEY, CDR2 SVGAGI. The CDR3 DNA reads as TGTGCCAGCAGTTACATCTTGGAGGCTGAAGCTTTCTTT. Protein sequence: CASSYILEAEAFF.

The rearrangement uses TRBV20-1 and TRBJ1-2, with D possibly matching TRBD1 (6 bases). The CDR3 extends over 15 amino acids. V was shortened by 3 bases and J by 0 bases, with 14 bases between the two germline ends. Germline CDR1 reads DFQATT; CDR2 reads SNEGSKA (reference sequence). The CDR3 DNA reads as TGCAGTGCTAGTGAGACTCACAGGGCTAACTATGGCTACACCTTC. This gives the protein CSASETHRANYGYTF.

Turning to this clonotype: The junction shows a germline mismatch at one end, possibly a read error. The V call is TRBV5-6, the J call TRBJ2-3; 15 positions match TRBD2. Germline V gene data show CDR1 as SGHDT and CDR2 as YYEEEE. This CDR3 is built from 18 residues. CDR3 in amino acids: CAGSWWTSGGAGADTQYF. CDR3 DNA sequence: TGTGCCGGCAGCTGGTGGACTAGCGGGGGGGCAGGTGCAGATACGCAGTATTTT. Using reference TRBV5-6 and TRBJ2-3 for the parts outside the CDR3, the full variable domain is DAGVTQSPTHLIKTRGQQVTLRCSPKSGHDTVSWYQQALGQGPQFIFQYYEEEERQRGNFPDRFSGHQFPNYSSELNVNALLLGDSALYLCAGSWWTSGGAGADTQYFGPGTRLTVL.